These T cell receptor beta chains were read from a single sample in a study of graft-versus-host responses after intestinal transplantation. Sequencing was performed with immunoSEQ multiplex PCR; in TCRdb, only in-frame clones are kept and a portion is missing. The profile shows just over 85,000 clones, 92% of them singletons. Their cognate antigens are unknown. Sample: unstimulated CD8+ T cells sorted from spleen or lymph node cells, taken before transplant. These receptors were obtained from a human donor who was the organ donor for an intestinal transplant. Each CDR3 is given with its conserved first and last residue. The D gene is left open where the match is weak. Clone size is not always given. Where it is, it says once, few, many or a class for expanded clones.

d_call	clone_size	j_call	v_call	cdr3_length	cdr3_nt	cdr3_aa
TRBD2	.	TRBJ2-2	TRBV9	15	TGTGCCAGCAGCGTAAGCGGGGGGAACACCGGGGAGCTGTTTTTT	CASSVSGGNTGELFF
.	few	TRBJ1-6	TRBV11-2	16	TGTGCCAGCAGCTTAGCAGGCAACTCCTATAATTCACCCCTCCACTTT	CASSLAGNSYNSPLHF
.	.	TRBJ2-3	TRBV27	13	TGTGCCAGCTCGGGGGGCATCACAGATACGCAGTATTTT	CASSGGITDTQYF
.	.	TRBJ2-7	TRBV9	12	TGTGCCAGCAGCCCGGGAGCCTACGAGCAGTACTTC	CASSPGAYEQYF
.	.	TRBJ2-3	TRBV4-3	19	TGCGCCAGCAGCCAAGATTCTGCTAATCTCCAGTTAGGGGCCCATACGCAGTATTTT	CASSQDSANLQLGAHTQYF
.	few	TRBJ2-1	TRBV9	13	TGTGCCAGCAGCGTATACGGTTACAATGAGCAGTTCTTC	CASSVYGYNEQFF
TRBD1	once	TRBJ1-2	TRBV27	15	TGTGCCAGCAGTTACGCCCGGACAGGGGAGGGCGGCTACACCTTC	CASSYARTGEGGYTF
TRBD1	.	TRBJ1-1	TRBV5-1	12	TGCGCCAGCAACGCAGACGGGACAGGGGCTTTCTTT	CASNADGTGAFF
TRBD1	.	TRBJ1-2	TRBV6-5	15	TGTGCCAGCAGTTACGGGACAGGCCCCGACTATGGCTACACCTTC	CASSYGTGPDYGYTF
.	once	TRBJ2-1	TRBV27	14	TGTGCCAGCAGTTTATACAGCTCCTACAATGAGCAGTTCTTC	CASSLYSSYNEQFF
TRBD1	.	TRBJ2-5	TRBV7-3	15	TGTGCCAGCAGCCCCGGGACAGGGTGGGGAGAGACCCAGTACTTC	CASSPGTGWGETQYF
.	.	TRBJ2-3	TRBV5-4	15	TGTGCCAGCAGCTTCGGGGTAAGGGGCACAGATACGCAGTATTTT	CASSFGVRGTDTQYF
.	.	TRBJ2-7	TRBV4-1	15	TGCGCCAGCAGCCAAGTGCAGGGGCCAAGCTACGAGCAGTACTTC	CASSQVQGPSYEQYF
.	.	TRBJ1-1	TRBV19	16	TGTGCCAGTAGTATCCGTCCACAAACAGAGAACACTGAAGCTTTCTTT	CASSIRPQTENTEAFF
TRBD2	.	TRBJ2-3	TRBV6-1	16	TGTGCCAGCAGTGGGGGGATAGCGGGGGGTGGAGATACGCAGTATTTT	CASSGGIAGGGDTQYF
.	once	TRBJ1-2	TRBV9	12	TGTGCCAGCAGCGAAGGGGTCTATGGCTACACCTTC	CASSEGVYGYTF
TRBD2	once	TRBJ2-3	TRBV4-1	17	TGCGCCAGCAGCCAAAAAGCGGGGGGGCGAGTAGGAGATACGCAGTATTTT	CASSQKAGGRVGDTQYF
.	.	TRBJ1-6	TRBV19	15	TGTGCCAGTAGTAGTGGGGCAGACTTAAATTCACCCCTCCACTTT	CASSSGADLNSPLHF
TRBD1	.	TRBJ2-5	TRBV12-5	16	TGTGCTAGTGGTTTGGGACGGACAGGGATGGCAGAGACCCAGTACTTC	CASGLGRTGMAETQYF
TRBD1	.	TRBJ2-2	TRBV19	15	TGTGCCACTTCCCAGGACAGGGGGCTAACCGGGGAGCTGTTTTTT	CATSQDRGLTGELFF
.	.	TRBJ2-1	TRBV6-5	12	TGTGCCAGCAGCCACGGGAGCAATGAGCAGTTCTTC	CASSHGSNEQFF
.	.	TRBJ1-2	TRBV19	16	TGTGCCAGTAGTAACCGACAGGCCAGACGCCTCTATGGCTACACCTTC	CASSNRQARRLYGYTF
.	.	TRBJ2-7	TRBV9	14	TGTGCCAGCAGCCCCACAGGGACGTCCTACGAGCAGTACTTC	CASSPTGTSYEQYF
TRBD1	.	TRBJ1-6	TRBV19	14	TGTGCCAGTGGCTGGGACAGTCTTAATTCACCCCTCCACTTT	CASGWDSLNSPLHF
TRBD2	.	TRBJ2-3	TRBV9	16	TGTGCCAGCAGCGGCGGCCCGGGGGGGGGAACAGATACGCAGTATTTT	CASSGGPGGGTDTQYF
TRBD2	.	TRBJ2-7	TRBV7-6	14	TGTGCCAGCAGCCCGGCGGGGGGGGCCTACGAGCAGTACTTC	CASSPAGGAYEQYF
TRBD2	.	TRBJ2-7	TRBV4-1	16	TGCGCCAGCAGCCACCCACGGGCGGGGGGAACCTACGAGCAGTACTTC	CASSHPRAGGTYEQYF
.	few	TRBJ1-1	TRBV7-9	14	TGTGCCAGCAGCTTAGGGCAGGGGAACACTGAAGCTTTCTTT	CASSLGQGNTEAFF
.	.	TRBJ1-1	TRBV10-1	15	TGCGCCAGCAGCCGGGGGGCCTGGGTGAACACTGAAGCTTTCTTT	CASSRGAWVNTEAFF
TRBD2	once	TRBJ2-1	TRBV6-1	18	TGTGCCAGCAGTGGGAAAGGACTAGCGGGGGGTCCCCGAAATGAGCAGTTCTTC	CASSGKGLAGGPRNEQFF
.	once	TRBJ2-1	TRBV6-5	14	TGTGCCAGCAGTTACTCTCTAGGAATCAATGAGCAGTTCTTC	CASSYSLGINEQFF
.	.	TRBJ2-3	TRBV4-1	15	TGCGCCAGCAGCCAAGATCCCCAGGGTCCAGATACGCAGTATTTT	CASSQDPQGPDTQYF
.	.	TRBJ1-3	TRBV9	17	TGTGCCAGCAGCGTCGGTGGAGGAGGGGCCAGTGGAAACACCATATATTTT	CASSVGGGGASGNTIYF
TRBD2	.	TRBJ2-7	TRBV27	13	TGTGCCAGCAGTTTCCCATATAGCGGGGAACAGTACTTC	CASSFPYSGEQYF
.	.	TRBJ2-7	TRBV6-8	15	TGTGCCAGAACCGCCGGAGGACTTTACTCCTACGAGCAGTACTTC	CARTAGGLYSYEQYF
.	.	TRBJ2-7	TRBV27	11	TGTGCCAGCCGCCAGGGAAGGCAGCAGTACTTC	CASRQGRQQYF
TRBD2	.	TRBJ2-1	TRBV29-1	14	TGCAGCGGCGGGGGCCGGGGGGGCATCAATGAGCAGTTCTTC	CSGGGRGGINEQFF
TRBD2	.	TRBJ2-1	TRBV5-1	19	TGCGCCAGCAGCTTGGCCCGTGCCAGCGGGGCGTCCCACTACAATGAGCAGTTCTTC	CASSLARASGASHYNEQFF
TRBD1	.	TRBJ1-5	TRBV7-9	15	TGTGCCAGCAGCGGTACAGGGGGGGTCAATCAGCCCCAGCATTTT	CASSGTGGVNQPQHF
TRBD1	.	TRBJ1-2	TRBV5-1	15	TGCGCCAGCAGCGGTCCAGGGGGAGGTAACTATGGCTACACCTTC	CASSGPGGGNYGYTF
.	.	TRBJ1-1	TRBV2	14	TGTGCCAGCAGTGAAGGTCAGGGGAGCACTGAAGCTTTCTTT	CASSEGQGSTEAFF
.	.	TRBJ2-3	TRBV19	13	TGTGCCAGTAGTGCGCAGGGAACAGATACGCAGTATTTT	CASSAQGTDTQYF
.	.	TRBJ2-5	TRBV6-5	12	TGTGCCAGCAGCTCCCCCCCGGGGTCCCAGTACTTC	CASSSPPGSQYF
.	.	TRBJ1-1	TRBV27	16	TGTGCCAGCAGTTTGGGGATGAGACTTGGGAGCACTGAAGCTTTCTTT	CASSLGMRLGSTEAFF
.	.	TRBJ1-1	TRBV9	13	TGTGCCAGCAGCGGGGGACAGAACACTGAAGCTTTCTTT	CASSGGQNTEAFF
TRBD1	.	TRBJ1-4	TRBV6-5	15	TGTGCCAGCAGCCACTGGACAGGGAATAATGAAAAACTGTTTTTT	CASSHWTGNNEKLFF
TRBD1	.	TRBJ1-1	TRBV19	15	TGTGCCAGTAGTATTCTGACAGGGTCGAACACTGAAGCTTTCTTT	CASSILTGSNTEAFF
.	.	TRBJ2-7	TRBV6-1	12	TGTGCCAGCAGTGAAGCTCGGGACGAGCAGTACTTC	CASSEARDEQYF
.	.	TRBJ2-7	TRBV5-6	14	TGTGCCAGCAGCCCCCGGGACAATAGCGACGAGCAGTACTTC	CASSPRDNSDEQYF
.	.	TRBJ2-1	TRBV7-2	16	TGTGCCAGCAGCTTAGCGCTGGGCGAATCCTACAATGAGCAGTTCTTC	CASSLALGESYNEQFF
.	.	TRBJ1-1	TRBV19	11	TGTGCCATTATAGAGTTGGGCGAAGCTTTCTTT	CAIIELGEAFF
.	.	TRBJ2-3	TRBV4-2	18	TGTGCCAGCAGCCAAACTACTTGGGTCGGTAGCGATGGAGATACGCAGTATTTT	CASSQTTWVGSDGDTQYF